This T cell receptor (beta chain) stems from a study of cytomegalovirus exposure and HLA in healthy donors. The study ran its PCR with 60 Vbeta and 13 Jbeta primers. TCRdb keeps only in-frame clones here, not all; method: immunoSEQ multiplex PCR. The table records some 150,000 clones, 55% to 80% of them present only once. Germline assignment: CDR1 SGHDT and CDR2 YYEEEE. Trimming took 0 bases from V and 1 from J, leaving 7 bases between them. The CDR3 spans 14 residues. The source is a woman between 35 and 50 years old in good health and CMV-seronegative. The chain employs TRBV5-6 and TRBJ1-1; D uncertain. The sequenced sample was PBMCs. CDR3 sequence reads: CASSLGHTNTEAFF. The CDR3 nucleotides read TGTGCCAGCAGCTTGGGACATACGAACACTGAAGCTTTCTTT.